What follows is one T cell receptor (beta chain) and its context. Germline lookup yields CDR1 SGHDN and CDR2 FVKESK. The CDR3 is 14 amino acids. Trimming cost V 0 bases and J 3 bases, with 6 bases left between them. These data are taken from a study of blood T cell repertoires in COVID-19. Study-wide context: Samples representing acute and convalescent COVID-19 were sourced from the United States, Italy and Spain. Nucleic acid was either cDNA or gDNA, and it came from T cells, B-cell-depleted T cells, or PBMCs.

Per the original methods: Estimation of nucleated cell counts was performed using reference gene primer amplification. Some clones are missing from TCRdb's copy, which holds only in-frame ones; the method was immunoSEQ multiplex PCR. For V, J and clone size, that table is used; D and trimming come from the DNA. The sample lists roughly 220,000 clones, around 84% seen once, with roughly 1.4% in the top ten. The clonotype was recovered from a woman between 35 and 50 years old who had recovered from COVID-19. Input material: peripheral blood. V and J are TRBV14 and TRBJ1-3; D remains unclear. CDR3 loop: CASSQDARGNTIYF. In DNA, the CDR3 is TGTGCCAGCAGCCAAGACGCGCGTGGAAACACCATATATTTT.